The source of this T cell receptor (beta chain) is a study of regulatory T cells in long-lasting Graves disease. Building of the TCR beta libraries involved iRepertoire HTBI primers and Arm-PCR of CDR3 regions. TCRdb ran MiXCR on the multiplex PCR reads and lists one entry per CDR3 protein. The sample yields 300,000 to 500,000 distinct CDR3 sequences, less than 25% seen once. Regarding the study as a whole: Newly diagnosed disease favored TRBV20-1 and TRBJ2-1 over persistent disease. Results may be inaccurate due to the small sample size.

Looked up from germline, CDR1 is DFQATT and CDR2 is SNEGSKA (reference sequence). This CDR3 spans 12 amino acids. Trimming removed 6 bases from V and 8 bases from J, with 13 bases in between. Time point of the sample: persistent/refractory GD, antithyroid drugs over 5 years with positive TRAb. Preparation of the TCR library used RNA extracted from PBMCs. There are a few counts of this clonotype. Its antigen is still unknown. Source: peripheral blood mononuclear cells (PBMCs), taken when the disease was refractory, from a patient treated with antithyroid drugs. The V and J genes are TRBV20-1 and TRBJ1-4; D uncertain. This sequence was found in a female donor with Graves disease. The chain's CDR3 is CSAKRSGEKLFF. DNA of the CDR3: TGCAGTGCGAAGAGGTCGGGGGAAAAACTGTTTTTT.